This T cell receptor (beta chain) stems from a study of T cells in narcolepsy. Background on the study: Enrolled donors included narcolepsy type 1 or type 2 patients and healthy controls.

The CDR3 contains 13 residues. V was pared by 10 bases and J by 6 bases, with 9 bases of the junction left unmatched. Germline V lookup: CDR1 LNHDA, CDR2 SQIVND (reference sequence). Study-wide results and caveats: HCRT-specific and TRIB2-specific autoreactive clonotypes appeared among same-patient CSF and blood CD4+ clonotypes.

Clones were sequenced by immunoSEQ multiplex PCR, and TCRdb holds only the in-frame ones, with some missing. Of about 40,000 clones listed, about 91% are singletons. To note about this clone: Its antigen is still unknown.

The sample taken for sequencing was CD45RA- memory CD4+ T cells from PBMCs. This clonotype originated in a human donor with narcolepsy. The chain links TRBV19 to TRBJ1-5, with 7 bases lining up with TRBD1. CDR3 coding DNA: TGTGCCAATTCTGACAGGGCGGTTCAGCCCCAGCATTTT. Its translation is CANSDRAVQPQHF.